This TCR beta chain is from a study of blood T cell repertoires in COVID-19. About the study: Acute and convalescent COVID-19 specimens originated in the United States, Italy and Spain. From T cells, B-cell-depleted T cells, or PBMCs came the material, which was cDNA or gDNA.

The CDR3 has 17 residues. The V gene end was trimmed by 2 bases and the J gene end by 6 bases; junction bases not matched to a gene: 17. From germline, CDR1 is GTSNPN and CDR2 SVGIG (reference sequence). Source study methods: How many nucleated cells were present was estimated from reference gene primer amplification. Clones were read by immunoSEQ multiplex PCR, and TCRdb kept only the in-frame ones, dropping some. The V and J calls and clone size come from that table; D and trimming were worked out from the DNA. The table includes roughly 40,000 clones, roughly 79% detected once. The sample was peripheral blood. V gene TRBV30 combines with J gene TRBJ1-2; TRBD1 matches at 8 bases. This TCR was recovered from a woman older than 75 with acute or convalescent COVID-19. As DNA, the CDR3 is TGTGCCTGGAGTCGCTTAAGACAGGGGAGTCTCGAAGATGGCTACACCTTC. It translates to CAWSRLRQGSLEDGYTF. Combining the CDR3 with reference TRBV30 and TRBJ1-2 gives the whole variable domain SQTIHQWPATLVQPVGSPLSLECTVEGTSNPNLYWYRQAAGRGLQLLFYSVGIGQISSEVPQNLSASRPQDRQFILSSKKLLLSDSGFYLCAWSRLRQGSLEDGYTFGSGTRLTVV.